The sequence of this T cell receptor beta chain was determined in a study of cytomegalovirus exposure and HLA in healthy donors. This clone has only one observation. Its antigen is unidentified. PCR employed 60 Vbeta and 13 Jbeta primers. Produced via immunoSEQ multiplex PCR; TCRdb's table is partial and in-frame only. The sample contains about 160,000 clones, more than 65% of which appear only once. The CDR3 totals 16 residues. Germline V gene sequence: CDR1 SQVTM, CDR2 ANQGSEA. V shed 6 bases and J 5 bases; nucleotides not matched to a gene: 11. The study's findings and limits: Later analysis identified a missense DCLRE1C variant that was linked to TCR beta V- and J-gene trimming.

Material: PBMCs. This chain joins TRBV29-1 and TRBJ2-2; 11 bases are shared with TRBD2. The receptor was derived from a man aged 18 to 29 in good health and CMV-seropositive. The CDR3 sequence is CSVRASGRSGTGELFF. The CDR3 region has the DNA TGCAGCGTACGCGCTAGCGGGAGGAGTGGTACCGGGGAGCTGTTTTTT.